These 5 T cell receptor beta chains were all obtained from the same sample, sequenced in a study of control samples from healthy donors and cancer patients. The assay was immunoSEQ multiplex PCR, and TCRdb's table has in-frame clones only and misses some. The table records some 120,000 clones, around 93% of them present only once. Sequencing was carried out using PBMCs. Receptors were obtained from a middle-aged man with head and neck cancer.

The chain employs TRBV20-1 and TRBJ2-1, with TRBD2 matching over 8 bases. V shed 3 bases, J shed 8 bases, and the junction held 3 bases outside the gene matches. The CDR3 runs 12 residues. Germline lookup yields CDR1 DFQATT and CDR2 SNEGSKA (reference sequence). DNA for the CDR3: TGCAGTGCTAGTGGGACTAGAGATGAGCAGTTCTTC. Encoded protein: CSASGTRDEQFF.

With regard to this clone: Other nucleotide sequences from this sample produce the same CDR3. The chain employs TRBV3-1 (or the pseudogene TRBV3-2) and TRBJ2-1; D gene unclear. The CDR3 covers 15 residues. Germline lookup yields CDR1 LGHDT and CDR2 YNNKEL (reference sequence). Trimming left V 6 bases short and J 2 bases short, with 14 bases between. The CDR3 DNA reads TGTGCCAGCAGTTCGGACCCGAAGACCTACAATGAGCAGTTCTTC. Its protein product is CASSSDPKTYNEQFF.

The rearrangement links TRBV6-2 or TRBV6-3 to TRBJ2-3; D possibly corresponds to TRBD2 (6 bases). V lost 2 bases and J 1 base, leaving 7 bases between the germline ends. The CDR3 has 14 amino acids. Germline CDR1 MNHEY, CDR2 SVGEGT. The CDR3 sequence is CASSYGEGTDTQYF. CDR3 in DNA: TGTGCCAGCAGTTACGGGGAGGGCACAGATACGCAGTATTTT.

The genes are TRBV12-5 and TRBJ2-2, with D tentatively TRBD1 or TRBD2 (5 bases each). This CDR3 is 16 amino acids long. In germline, CDR1 is LGHNT, CDR2 FRNRAP. The V and J ends lost 3 bases and 0 bases respectively, with 11 bases between them. This CDR3 reads CASGLGTTSNTGELFF. CDR3 nucleotides: TGTGCTAGTGGTTTAGGGACCACATCGAACACCGGGGAGCTGTTTTTT.

The chain has TRBV7-8 and TRBJ1-5, with D possibly matching TRBD1 (6 bases). V lost 1 base to trimming and J lost 4 bases, with 17 bases between them. This CDR3 spans 17 amino acids. The V gene's germline CDR1 is SGHVS and CDR2 FQNEAQ. In nucleotides, the CDR3 is TGTGCCAGCAGCTTAGGGAGCAGGGGAACGTTTAATCAGCCCCAGCATTTT. Its protein is CASSLGSRGTFNQPQHF. Using reference TRBV7-8 and TRBJ1-5 for the parts outside the CDR3, the full variable domain is GAGVSQSPRYKVAKRGQDVALRCDPISGHVSLFWYQQALGQGPEFLTYFQNEAQLDKSGLPSDRFFAERPEGSVSTLKIQRTQQEDSAVYLCASSLGSRGTFNQPQHFGDGTRLSIL.